The 28 T cell receptor beta chains below were found in one sample sequenced in a study of vaccination effects on CD4 cells after COVID-19. No antigen has been identified for these receptors. Isolation of CD4+ T cells took place after 10 days of culture. Two-dose BNT162b2 or mRNA-1273 vaccination was given to participants. Only in-frame clones appear in the TCRdb table, and some are missing; sequencing was by immunoSEQ multiplex PCR. The data contain about 57,000 clones, about 81% of them singletons. Sequencing was performed on CD4+ T cells from PBMCs cultured without peptide, taken after COVID-19 vaccination. Every receptor here comes from a human donor who received a COVID-19 vaccine.

J is TRBJ2-3 and V is TRBV7-2, with 8 bases aligning to TRBD2. Germline loops: CDR1 SGHTA, CDR2 FQGNSA. The J segment lost 1 base and the V segment lost 5 bases, leaving 2 bases of the junction unmatched. The CDR3 has 14 residues. CDR3 DNA: TGTGCCAGCAGCCGTAGCGGGGGCACAGATACGCAGTATTTT. It specifies CASSRSGGTDTQYF.

This clone was seen once. The chain carries TRBV5-1 and TRBJ1-1, with a tentative D call TRBD1 (5 bases). V was trimmed by 4 bases and J by 1 base, leaving 14 bases between them. Germline V gene data show CDR1 as SGHRS and CDR2 as YFSETQ. This CDR3 is built from 15 residues. The CDR3 nucleotides are TGCGCCAGCAGCCCTTCAGGGTTTGGGAACACTGAAGCTTTCTTT. As protein: CASSPSGFGNTEAFF. Supplemented by reference TRBV5-1 and TRBJ1-1, the full variable domain reads KAGVTQTPRYLIKTRGQQVTLSCSPISGHRSVSWYQQTPGQGLQFLFEYFSETQRNKGNFPGRFSGRQFSNSRSEMNVSTLELGDSALYLCASSPSGFGNTEAFFGQGTRLTVV.

The chain uses TRBV19 and TRBJ2-7; possible D gene TRBD2, 5 bases. The V gene lost 1 base and the J gene lost 4 bases, with 17 bases spanning the gap. CDR1 and CDR2 (germline): LNHDA, SQIVND (reference sequence). The CDR3 is 16 residues long. CDR3 nucleotides: TGTGCCAGTAGTATAGGGCCGGGATATACAAGTTACGAGCAGTACTTC. Translation gives CASSIGPGYTSYEQYF.

The chain couples TRBV2 to TRBJ2-1; TRBD2 matches 13 bases. Germline assignment: CDR1 SNHLY and CDR2 FYNNEI. The length of the CDR3 is 21 residues. Unmatched junction bases numbered 14, after V lost 0 bases and J lost 3 bases. The CDR3 reads CASSEAPRGTSGKGFYNEQFF. The CDR3 bases are TGTGCCAGCAGTGAAGCGCCCCGAGGGACTAGCGGGAAAGGTTTCTACAATGAGCAGTTCTTC.

J is TRBJ1-1 and V is TRBV7-6, with D maybe TRBD1 (6 bases). Germline loops: CDR1 SGHVS, CDR2 FNYEAQ. Trimming left V 5 bases short and J 0 bases short, with 10 bases between. The CDR3 spans 14 residues. The CDR3: CASSPTGMNTEAFF. The CDR3 DNA is TGTGCCAGCAGCCCGACAGGTATGAACACTGAAGCTTTCTTT.

This clone was picked up one time. This rearrangement joins TRBV30 to TRBJ2-2, with TRBD2 matching 8 bases. The CDR3 runs 15 residues. Trimming at V came to 3 bases and at J to 4 bases, leaving 7 bases not matched to a gene. Looked up from germline, CDR1 is GTSNPN and CDR2 is SVGIG (reference sequence). CDR3 bases: TGTGCCTGGAGGGGACTAGGGTGGGGCACCGGGGAGCTGTTTTTT. Residues: CAWRGLGWGTGELFF.

The gene calls are TRBV6-5 and TRBJ2-1; maybe TRBD2 (5 bases). The V gene's germline CDR1 is MNHEY and CDR2 SVGAGI. Trimming removed 0 bases from V and 8 bases from J, with 11 bases in between. The CDR3 sequence is 14 residues long. CDR3 protein: CASSYSPWGDEQFF. Here the CDR3 DNA reads TGTGCCAGCAGTTACTCTCCCTGGGGAGATGAGCAGTTCTTC.

The rearrangement joins TRBV29-1 to TRBJ2-5, with TRBD2 as a possible D gene (6 bases). V was shortened by 4 bases and J by 8 bases, with 11 bases between the two germline ends. CDR1 and CDR2 (germline): SQVTM, ANQGSEA. The CDR3 consists of 11 residues. The CDR3 loop reads CSVAPGGTQYF. CDR3 DNA sequence: TGCAGCGTTGCCCCCGGGGGTACCCAGTACTTC. The full variable domain, rest sourced from reference TRBV29-1 and TRBJ2-5, is SAVISQKPSRDICQRGTSLTIQCQVDSQVTMMFWYRQQPGQSLTLIATANQGSEATYESGFVIDKFPISRPNLTFSTLTVSNMSPEDSSIYLCSVAPGGTQYFGPGTRLLVL.

The chain joins TRBV7-2 to TRBJ2-3; 13 bases line up with TRBD2. With 6 bases clipped from V and 5 bases from J, the junction kept 11 bases outside the gene matches. Germline CDR1 reads SGHTA; CDR2 reads FQGNSA. The CDR3 length is 17 residues. The CDR3 DNA follows: TGTGCCAGCAGTAAGATAGCCGGGACTAGCGGGGTAGATACGCAGTATTTT. This gives the protein CASSKIAGTSGVDTQYF.

This rearrangement joins TRBV20-1 to TRBJ1-1, with no clear D. The V end was cut by 3 bases, the J end by 3 bases, with 14 bases between. This CDR3 is built from 14 residues. Germline-derived CDR1 and CDR2 are DFQATT and SNEGSKA (reference sequence). The CDR3 bases are TGCAGTGCTAGTACGACCCGGAGGGACACTGAAGCTTTCTTT. It translates to CSASTTRRDTEAFF.

V gene TRBV7-2 combines with J gene TRBJ2-7; TRBD1 agrees at 8 bases. Germline V gives CDR1 SGHTA, CDR2 FQGNSA. The CDR3 runs 15 residues. V shed 1 base and J 3 bases; nucleotides not matched to a gene: 5. The CDR3 spells CASSLGAGGGYEQYF. CDR3 DNA sequence: TGTGCCAGCAGCTTAGGGGCAGGGGGCGGCTACGAGCAGTACTTC.

This rearrangement joins TRBV5-4 to TRBJ2-3, with D unclear. Deletions cut 2 bases from V and 5 bases from J, with 6 bases between. From germline, CDR1 is SGHNT and CDR2 YYREEE (reference sequence). This CDR3 contains 12 residues. The CDR3 DNA sequence: TGTGCCAGCAGCTTAATTAAAGATACGCAGTATTTT. Protein product: CASSLIKDTQYF.

The genes are TRBV11-2 and TRBJ1-1; D remains ambiguous. Germline V CDR1 and CDR2: SGHAT, FQNNGV. Trimming stripped 0 bases from V and 0 bases from J, with 8 bases between. The CDR3 contains 15 residues. The CDR3 DNA is TGTGCCAGCAGCTTAGATCCGTCCATGAACACTGAAGCTTTCTTT. Amino acid sequence: CASSLDPSMNTEAFF.

This sequence joins TRBV4-1 and TRBJ2-7; D gene uncertain. Germline V gene sequence: CDR1 MGHRA, CDR2 YSYEKL. The CDR3 has 15 amino acids. V lost 0 bases and J lost 5, with 14 bases in between. CDR3 region: CASSQDQRPIHEQYF. The DNA for the CDR3 is TGCGCCAGCAGCCAAGATCAACGACCTATCCACGAGCAGTACTTC.

The V gene is TRBV15, the J gene TRBJ1-6; D remains unclear. Trimming removed 3 bases from V and 1 base from J, with 4 bases in between. This CDR3 has 14 residues. Per the germline V gene, CDR1 is LNHNV and CDR2 is YYDKDF (reference sequence). The DNA of the CDR3 is TGTGCCACCAGCAGGTCGTCCTATAATTCACCCCTCCACTTT. It codes for CATSRSSYNSPLHF.

The chain has TRBV6-5 and TRBJ2-7; a weak D match, TRBD2 (7 bases). Trimming removed 3 bases from V and 8 bases from J, with 14 bases in between. Germline CDR1 is MNHEY and CDR2 is SVGAGI. This CDR3 is built from 13 residues. As DNA, the CDR3 is TGTGCCAGCAGTTATGGGGGGGCGCGGAAGCAGTACTTC. This encodes CASSYGGARKQYF.

The J gene is TRBJ2-7, the V gene TRBV2; no clear D. The CDR3 covers 14 residues. Trimming took 9 bases from V and 6 from J, leaving 21 bases between them. The germline V gene encodes CDR1 SNHLY and CDR2 FYNNEI. The CDR3 loop reads CASGMGSGKGEQYF. CDR3 DNA: TGTGCCAGTGGAATGGGGTCGGGTAAGGGCGAGCAGTACTTC.

This chain uses TRBV9 with TRBJ1-3; TRBD1 aligns across 7 bases. The CDR3 has 16 amino acids. The V and J ends lost 0 bases and 2 bases, in that order; junction bases with no gene match: 5. Germline V gene lookup returns CDR1 SGDLS and CDR2 YYNGEE. CDR3 sequence reads: CASSVDQGGTGNTIYF. Written as DNA, the CDR3 is TGTGCCAGCAGCGTAGATCAAGGGGGCACTGGAAACACCATATATTTT.

In this sample, this clone turned up a few times. J is TRBJ1-5 and V is TRBV19; D unresolved. CDR1 and CDR2 from the germline V gene are LNHDA and SQIVND (reference sequence). Between the trimmed V and J ends, which lost 4 bases and 11 bases, there was a span of 12 bases. This CDR3 spans 12 amino acids. CDR3 nucleotides: TGTGCCAGTAGTAGCTACTTGCTGGCCCAGCATTTT. Its translation: CASSSYLLAQHF.

This clone was found a few times. The chain links TRBV30 to TRBJ1-1; D is unclear. Germline lookup yields CDR1 GTSNPN and CDR2 SVGIG (reference sequence). V dropped 3 bases and J dropped 4 bases, with 9 bases sitting between them. The CDR3 consists of 12 residues. The CDR3 protein is CAWRGSGTEAFF. The DNA for the CDR3 is TGTGCCTGGAGGGGAAGTGGCACTGAAGCTTTCTTT.

The chain combines TRBV30 with TRBJ2-1; D possibly corresponds to TRBD1 (5 bases). V was shortened by 2 bases and J by 5 bases, with 13 bases between the two germline ends. This CDR3 region has 14 residues. Looked up from germline, CDR1 is GTSNPN and CDR2 is SVGIG (reference sequence). CDR3 sequence (DNA): TGTGCCTGGAGTAAGGGGCGTATGGACAATGAGCAGTTCTTC. Translated, it gives CAWSKGRMDNEQFF.

The DNA of the CDR3 is TGTGCCAGCAGCCAAGGCCGGGCAGGGGACTCACCCCTCCACTTT. Its translation is CASSQGRAGDSPLHF. The chain joins TRBV3-1 (or the pseudogene TRBV3-2) to TRBJ1-6; a possible D gene is TRBD1 (6 bases). CDR1 is LGHDT and CDR2 is YNNKEL in the germline V gene (reference sequence). The length of the CDR3 is 15 residues. V was shortened by 1 base and J by 10 bases, with 14 bases between the two germline ends.

Here the CDR3 reads CASSPRDRAGQYF. CDR3 DNA: TGTGCCAGCAGTCCCCGCGACAGGGCTGGGCAGTACTTC. The rearrangement joins TRBV28 to TRBJ2-7, with 7 bases that match TRBD1. V lost 5 bases and J lost 9; bases outside the gene matches: 10. Germline CDR1 is MDHEN and CDR2 is SYDVKM. CDR3 size: 13 residues.

This clone was counted a few times. The rearrangement joins TRBV18 to TRBJ1-6, with 9 bases matching TRBD1. Germline V gene sequence: CDR1 KGHSH, CDR2 LQKENI. This CDR3 region has 14 residues. V lost 3 bases, J lost 6 bases, and 0 bases stayed unmatched. CDR3 sequence (DNA): TGTGCCAGCTCACCGGACAGGGGTAATTCACCCCTCCACTTT. This gives the protein CASSPDRGNSPLHF.

This clone was seen more than once but under ten times. V gene TRBV5-7 combines with J gene TRBJ1-2; 8 bases are a match to TRBD1. TRBV5-7 is noted as an ORF with a role that remains uncertain. V shed 3 bases and J 8 bases; nucleotides not matched to a gene: 9. This CDR3 has 14 residues. Here the CDR3 DNA reads TGTGCCAGCAGCTCGCCCCGGACAGGGCAAGGCTACACCTTC. Its protein is CASSSPRTGQGYTF.

This clone was seen a handful of times. The chain carries TRBV7-2 and TRBJ2-1; D is possibly TRBD2 (5 bases). This CDR3 contains 15 residues. V lost 2 bases and J lost 0, with 8 bases in between. In germline, CDR1 is SGHTA, CDR2 FQGNSA. The CDR3 region has the DNA TGTGCCAGCAGCTTAATGGGGAGCTCCTACAATGAGCAGTTCTTC. This gives the protein CASSLMGSSYNEQFF.

V gene TRBV3-1 (or the pseudogene TRBV3-2) combines with J gene TRBJ1-1, with D possibly being TRBD1 (6 bases). Trimming stripped 0 bases from V and 1 base from J, with 15 bases between. There are 17 residues in the CDR3. Germline V gene lookup returns CDR1 LGHDT and CDR2 YNNKEL (reference sequence). The CDR3 region is CASSQDFGTGQNTEAFF. The CDR3 DNA sequence: TGTGCCAGCAGCCAAGATTTCGGCACAGGGCAGAACACTGAAGCTTTCTTT.

The chain couples TRBV18 to TRBJ1-1; D call uncertain. Trimming shortened V by 2 bases and J by 0 bases, and 13 bases separated the two germline ends. CDR3 size: 16 residues. The germline CDR1 and CDR2 sequences are KGHSH and LQKENI. The CDR3 bases are TGTGCCAGCTCACCAGCCGACATAGGCCTGAACACTGAAGCTTTCTTT. Translated: CASSPADIGLNTEAFF. Full variable domain (remainder filled in from reference TRBV18 and TRBJ1-1): NAGVMQNPRHLVRRRGQEARLRCSPMKGHSHVYWYRQLPEEGLKFMVYLQKENIIDESGMPKERFSAEFPKEGPSILRIQQVVRGDSAAYFCASSPADIGLNTEAFFGQGTRLTVV.